A selection of T cell receptor beta chains follows, all from one sample in a study of CD8 T cells in Susac syndrome. MiXCR, run by TCRdb on the immunoSEQ multiplex PCR reads, gives a single entry per CDR3 protein. This table has under 200,000 distinct CDR3 sequences, just under 95% appearing once. The source material was CD4+ T cells from PBMCs. Receptors were obtained from a human donor in good health. CDR3s include the opening cysteine and the closing phenylalanine or tryptophan. D genes are given only for firm matches. Clone size, where shown, is once, few, many, or a class for clones that have expanded.

D	size	length	V	J	DNA	CDR3
-	-	11	TRBV7-9	TRBJ1-5	TGTGCCAGGGTGATTAGTCAGCCCCAGCATTTT	CARVISQPQHF
-	-	16	TRBV4-2	TRBJ2-6	TGTGCCAGCAGCCGAAATGCCGGGACTGGGACCAACGTCCTGACTTTC	CASSRNAGTGTNVLTF
-	-	14	TRBV20-1	TRBJ1-5	TGCAGTGCTGTGATAGACTATAGCAATCAGCCCCAGCATTTT	CSAVIDYSNQPQHF
TRBD2	-	16	TRBV4-1	TRBJ2-7	TGCGCCAGCAGCCAAATCGGACTAGCGGATTCCTACGAGCAGTACTTC	CASSQIGLADSYEQYF
-	-	14	TRBV20-1	TRBJ2-6	TGCAGTGCTAGTTCGGGGCGTGGGGCCAACGTCCTGACTTTC	CSASSGRGANVLTF
TRBD1	-	14	TRBV13	TRBJ2-7	TGTGCCAGCAGCCCCCCGGACAGGGGGAGGGAGCAGTACTTC	CASSPPDRGREQYF
TRBD1	-	15	TRBV4-2	TRBJ2-7	TGTGCCAGCAGCCAAGGGGACAGGTCGAAAAACGAGCAGTACTTC	CASSQGDRSKNEQYF
-	-	12	TRBV9	TRBJ1-1	TGTGCCAGCAGCGTAAGAGACGGTGAAGCTTTCTTT	CASSVRDGEAFF
-	-	13	TRBV6-9	TRBJ2-7	TGTGCCAGCTATCAGGACAGACCCTACGAGCAGTACTTC	CASYQDRPYEQYF
-	-	12	TRBV29-1	TRBJ1-2	TGCAGCGCCGGCGACACCTACTATGGCTACACCTTC	CSAGDTYYGYTF
TRBD1	-	12	TRBV29-1	TRBJ2-3	TGCAGCGTGACAGGGGGCTTAGATACGCAGTATTTT	CSVTGGLDTQYF
TRBD1	-	16	TRBV9	TRBJ2-2	TGTGCCAGCAGCCGAGGGACAGTTAGGCCCACCGGGGAGCTGTTTTTT	CASSRGTVRPTGELFF
-	-	14	TRBV12-3/TRBV12-4	TRBJ1-5	TGTGCCAGCAGGCCTCAGGGGTTGGGGCAGCCCCAGCATTTT	CASRPQGLGQPQHF
-	-	15	TRBV5-1	TRBJ2-1	TGCGCCAGCAGCTCCTCCGGGGGTTCCTACAATGAGCAGTTCTTC	CASSSSGGSYNEQFF
-	once	12	TRBV6-6	TRBJ2-7	TGTGCCAGCAGTTTGTCGGACTACGAGCAGTACTTC	CASSLSDYEQYF
-	-	12	TRBV5-6	TRBJ2-2	TGTGCCAGCAGCCCATTTGCCGGGGAGCTGTTTTTT	CASSPFAGELFF
TRBD2	-	17	TRBV5-1	TRBJ2-1	TGCGCCAGCAGACTTAGCGGGGGGGCCGTTTCCTACAATGAGCAGTTCTTC	CASRLSGGAVSYNEQFF
TRBD2	-	16	TRBV12-3/TRBV12-4	TRBJ2-1	TGTGCCAGCAGTCAGCCGGGACTAGCGGTGATCAATGAGCAGTTCTTC	CASSQPGLAVINEQFF
TRBD2	once	16	TRBV4-3	TRBJ2-3	TGCGCCAGCAGCTATACTAGCGGGGGTGGGGCAGATACGCAGTATTTT	CASSYTSGGGADTQYF
-	-	14	TRBV9	TRBJ1-2	TGTGCCAGCAGCCCCCGCCTACTAGACTATGGCTACACCTTC	CASSPRLLDYGYTF
-	-	14	TRBV12-3/TRBV12-4	TRBJ2-5	TGTGCCAGCAGTTTAGGTGCCGGGATGGAGACCCAGTACTTC	CASSLGAGMETQYF
-	-	14	TRBV3-1	TRBJ2-3	TGTGCCAGCAGCCAAGATAGGAGCGCAGATACGCAGTATTTT	CASSQDRSADTQYF
TRBD1	-	14	TRBV20-1	TRBJ1-5	TGCAGTGCTTTAACGGACAGGTTAACGAGTCCCCAGCATTTT	CSALTDRLTSPQHF
-	-	15	TRBV27	TRBJ2-3	TGTGCCAGCAGATACCTTGGCGGGGCCACAGATACGCAGTATTTT	CASRYLGGATDTQYF
-	-	12	TRBV7-2	TRBJ1-5	TGTGCCAGCAGCTTAGGAGTTGGGCCCCAGCATTTT	CASSLGVGPQHF
-	-	13	TRBV30	TRBJ1-2	TGTGCCTGGAGTTCGGGCCCCCCCCTGGGCTACACCTTC	CAWSSGPPLGYTF
-	-	13	TRBV28	TRBJ2-7	TGTGCCAGCAGTTTGTACTACTACTCGGAGCAGTACTTC	CASSLYYYSEQYF
-	-	14	TRBV4-3	TRBJ2-7	TGCGCCAGCAGCCAAGTAAAAGGGCAACAAGAGCAGTACTTC	CASSQVKGQQEQYF
-	-	14	TRBV29-1	TRBJ1-2	TGCAGCGTTGAAGACATCGGGACGGCCTATGGCTACACCTTC	CSVEDIGTAYGYTF
-	-	12	TRBV2	TRBJ1-2	TGTGCCAGCAGTTCTGACATCTATGGCTACACCTTC	CASSSDIYGYTF
-	-	13	TRBV20-1	TRBJ2-1	TGCAGTGCTCCCCGCACAGGGTGGGACGAGCAGTTCTTC	CSAPRTGWDEQFF
-	few	15	TRBV5-1	TRBJ2-7	TGCGCCAGCAGCTTGTCGACAGGTCGATCCTACGAGCAGTACTTC	CASSLSTGRSYEQYF
-	-	14	TRBV5-1	TRBJ2-3	TGCGCCAGCAGCTTGGCCGGGCCCACAGATATGCAGTATTTT	CASSLAGPTDMQYF
-	-	13	TRBV5-6	TRBJ1-1	TGTGCCAGCAGCCTAGGAGGACTGCCTAAAGCTTTCTTT	CASSLGGLPKAFF
-	-	16	TRBV2	TRBJ2-5	TGTGCCAGCAGTGAACGCCCGGGGCTAGCCCAAGAGACCCAGTACTTC	CASSERPGLAQETQYF
TRBD1	-	13	TRBV20-1	TRBJ2-1	TGCAGTGGGATAAGGACAGGGAGTGGTGAGCAGTTCTTC	CSGIRTGSGEQFF
-	-	13	TRBV20-1	TRBJ2-3	TGCAGTGCTGAGTGGGTGGGCACAGATACGCAGTATTTT	CSAEWVGTDTQYF